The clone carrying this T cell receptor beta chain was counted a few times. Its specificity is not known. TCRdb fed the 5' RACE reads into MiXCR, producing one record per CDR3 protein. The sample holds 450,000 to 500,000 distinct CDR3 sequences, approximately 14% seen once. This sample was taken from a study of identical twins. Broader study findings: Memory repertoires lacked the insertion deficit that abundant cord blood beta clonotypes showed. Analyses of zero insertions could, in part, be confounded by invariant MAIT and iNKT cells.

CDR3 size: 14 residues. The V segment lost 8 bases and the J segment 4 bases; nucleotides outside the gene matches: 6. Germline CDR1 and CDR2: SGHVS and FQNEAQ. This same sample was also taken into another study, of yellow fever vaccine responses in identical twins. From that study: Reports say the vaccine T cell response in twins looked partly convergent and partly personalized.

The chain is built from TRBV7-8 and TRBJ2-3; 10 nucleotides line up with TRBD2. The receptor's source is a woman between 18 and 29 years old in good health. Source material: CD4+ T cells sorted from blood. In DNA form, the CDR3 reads TGTGCCAGCGGGGGAGCGGGGGGGTCAGATACGCAGTATTTT. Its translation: CASGGAGGSDTQYF.